A single sample gave rise to the 3 T cell receptor beta chains below, sequenced in a study of T cell changes during pregnancy in multiple sclerosis. Produced via immunoSEQ multiplex PCR; TCRdb's table is partial and in-frame only. Seen here are about 87,000 clones, roughly 95% observed once, and the top ten hold roughly 1.4%. The source was peripheral blood, collected in the third trimester of pregnancy. These receptors all come from a female donor in good health, enrolled as a control in a pregnancy study.

The chain joins TRBV6-1 to TRBJ2-3; 11 bases agree with TRBD2. The CDR3 is 15 residues long. V was pared by 6 bases and J by 4 bases, with 6 bases of the junction left unmatched. Germline V gene sequence: CDR1 MNHNS, CDR2 SASEGT. The CDR3 nucleotides are TGTGCCAGCAGAATTAGCGGGGGGGGCCCAGATACGCAGTATTTT. This sequence encodes CASRISGGGPDTQYF.

V is TRBV7-9 and J is TRBJ1-1; 7 positions agree with TRBD1. The CDR3 covers 14 residues. Germline CDR1 and CDR2: SEHNR and FQNEAQ (reference sequence). With V trimmed by 5 bases and J by 2 bases, 5 bases remained unmatched. The CDR3 DNA is TGTGCCAGCAGCCCTCGACAGGGCAACACTGAAGCTTTCTTT. Its translation: CASSPRQGNTEAFF.

The chain links TRBV4-1 to TRBJ2-1; D is ambiguous. The length of the CDR3 is 17 residues. Germline CDR1 is MGHRA and CDR2 is YSYEKL. V was clipped by 2 bases and J by 0 bases, with 14 bases between them. As DNA, the CDR3 is TGCGCCAGCAGCCAATTCTCTGGGTTAGCCTCCTACAATGAGCAGTTCTTC. Translating gives CASSQFSGLASYNEQFF.